This TCR beta chain was captured in a study of blood T cell repertoires in COVID-19. Looking at the study overall: COVID-19 samples collected from the United States, Italy and Spain covered acute and convalescent phases.

CDR1 LNHDA and CDR2 SQIVND come from the germline V gene (reference sequence). CDR3 length: 14 residues. The J segment lost 10 bases and the V segment lost 3 bases, leaving 9 bases of the junction unmatched. This table comes from immunoSEQ multiplex PCR, and its TCRdb copy is limited to in-frame clones, with some not included. The data contain 280,000 or so clones, about 85% of them seen just once; the ten biggest clones take up 10% to 15%. The specimen was peripheral blood. The V gene is TRBV19, the J gene TRBJ2-1, with 7 nucleotides matching TRBD1. The TCR originated in a human donor in a cohort sampled during active COVID-19. The CDR3 DNA reads TGTGCCAGTAGTATCTATGAGGGGGCTGTGGAGCAGTTCTTC. It encodes CASSIYEGAVEQFF.